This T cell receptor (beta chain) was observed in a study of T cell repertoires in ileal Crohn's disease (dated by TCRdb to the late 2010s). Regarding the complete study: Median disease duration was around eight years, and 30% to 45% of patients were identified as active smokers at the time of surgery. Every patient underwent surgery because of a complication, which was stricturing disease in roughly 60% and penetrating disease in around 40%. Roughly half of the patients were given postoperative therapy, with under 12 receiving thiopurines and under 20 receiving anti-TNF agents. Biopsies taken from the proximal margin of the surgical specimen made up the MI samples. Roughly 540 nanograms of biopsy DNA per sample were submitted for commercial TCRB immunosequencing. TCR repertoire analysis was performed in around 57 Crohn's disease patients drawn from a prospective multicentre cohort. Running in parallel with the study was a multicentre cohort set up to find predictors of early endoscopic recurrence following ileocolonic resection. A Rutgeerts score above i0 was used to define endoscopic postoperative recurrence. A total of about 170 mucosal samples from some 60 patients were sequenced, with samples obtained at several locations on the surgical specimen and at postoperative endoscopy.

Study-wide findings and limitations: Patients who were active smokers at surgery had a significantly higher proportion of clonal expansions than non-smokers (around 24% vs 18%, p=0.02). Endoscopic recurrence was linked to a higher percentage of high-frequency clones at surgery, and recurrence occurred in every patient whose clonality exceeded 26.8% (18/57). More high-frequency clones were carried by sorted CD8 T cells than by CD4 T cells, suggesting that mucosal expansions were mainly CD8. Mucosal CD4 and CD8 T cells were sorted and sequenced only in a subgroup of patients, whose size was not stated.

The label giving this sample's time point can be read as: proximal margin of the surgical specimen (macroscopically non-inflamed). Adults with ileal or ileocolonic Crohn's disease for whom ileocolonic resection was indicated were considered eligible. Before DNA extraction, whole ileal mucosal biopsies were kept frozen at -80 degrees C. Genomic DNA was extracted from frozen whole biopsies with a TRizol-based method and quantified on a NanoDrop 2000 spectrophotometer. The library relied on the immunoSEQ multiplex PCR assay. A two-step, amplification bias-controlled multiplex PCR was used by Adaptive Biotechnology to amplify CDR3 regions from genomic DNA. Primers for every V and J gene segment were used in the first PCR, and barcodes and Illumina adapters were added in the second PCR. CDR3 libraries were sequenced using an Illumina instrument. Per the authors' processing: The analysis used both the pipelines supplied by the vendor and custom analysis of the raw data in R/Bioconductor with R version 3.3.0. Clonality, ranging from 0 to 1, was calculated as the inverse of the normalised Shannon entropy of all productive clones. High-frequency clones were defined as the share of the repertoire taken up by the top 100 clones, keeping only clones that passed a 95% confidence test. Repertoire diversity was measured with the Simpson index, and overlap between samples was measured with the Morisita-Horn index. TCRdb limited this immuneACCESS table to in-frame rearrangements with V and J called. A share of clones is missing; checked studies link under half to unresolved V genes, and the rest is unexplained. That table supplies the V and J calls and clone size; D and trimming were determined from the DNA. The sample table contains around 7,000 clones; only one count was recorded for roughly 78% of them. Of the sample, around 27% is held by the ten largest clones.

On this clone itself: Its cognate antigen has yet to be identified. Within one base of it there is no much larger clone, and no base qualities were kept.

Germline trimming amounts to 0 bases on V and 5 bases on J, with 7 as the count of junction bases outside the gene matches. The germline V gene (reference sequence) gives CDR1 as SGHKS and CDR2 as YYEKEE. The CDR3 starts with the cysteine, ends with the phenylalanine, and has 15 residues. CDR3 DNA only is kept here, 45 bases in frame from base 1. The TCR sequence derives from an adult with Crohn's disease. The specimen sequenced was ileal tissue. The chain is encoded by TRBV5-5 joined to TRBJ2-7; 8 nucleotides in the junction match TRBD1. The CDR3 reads CASSLALRGLHEQYF. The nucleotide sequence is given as TGTGCCAGCAGCTTGGCCCTCAGGGGGCTCCACGAGCAGTACTTC. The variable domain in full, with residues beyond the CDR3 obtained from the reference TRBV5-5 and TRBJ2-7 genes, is DAGVTQSPTHLIKTRGQQVTLRCSPISGHKSVSWYQQVLGQGPQFIFQYYEKEERGRGNFPDRFSARQFPNYSSELNVNALLLGDSALYLCASSLALRGLHEQYFGPGTRLTVT.